These 13 T cell receptor beta chains came from one sample sequenced in a study of T cells after yellow fever vaccination. MiXCR was run by TCRdb on the 5' RACE reads, yielding one entry per CDR3 protein. This sample has about 110,000 distinct CDR3 sequences, with more than 7.5% found just once. The sample was CD8+ T cells sorted from PBMCs, taken 45 days after the yellow fever booster vaccination. These receptor sequences come from a young man who received the YFV17D yellow fever vaccine.

In this sample, this clonotype turned up a few times. DNA of the CDR3: TGTGCCAGCAGTTTCTACACAGGGTACAATGAGCAGTTCTTC. It specifies CASSFYTGYNEQFF. The chain carries TRBV27 and TRBJ2-1; a possible D gene is TRBD1 (6 bases). Between the trimmed V and J ends, which lost 3 bases and 4 bases, there was a span of 10 bases. The CDR3 extends over 14 amino acids. From germline, CDR1 is MNHEY and CDR2 SMNVEV (reference sequence).

This clonotype was seen at least ten times. J is TRBJ2-7 and V is TRBV7-9; 10 positions agree with TRBD2. V was clipped by 5 bases and J by 0 bases; unmatched bases: 7. CDR1 and CDR2 from the germline V gene are SEHNR and FQNEAQ (reference sequence). The CDR3 extends over 16 amino acids. The CDR3 here is CASSPDSGRLSYEQYF. The CDR3 DNA is TGTGCCAGCAGCCCCGATAGCGGGAGGCTCTCCTACGAGCAGTACTTC.

This clonotype was counted at least ten times. V usage is TRBV18 and J usage is TRBJ2-7; D may be TRBD1 (6 bases). Trimming took 2 bases from V and 2 from J, leaving 10 bases between them. Germline values: CDR1 KGHSH, CDR2 LQKENI. CDR3 size: 14 residues. This CDR3 reads CASSPSAGAYEQYF. CDR3 in DNA: TGTGCCAGCTCACCATCGGCAGGGGCCTACGAGCAGTACTTC.

This clonotype was found many times. The J gene is TRBJ2-3, the V gene TRBV6-1; D is uncertain. The V gene's germline CDR1 is MNHNS and CDR2 SASEGT. V shed 6 bases and J shed 2 bases, with 9 bases lying between them. This CDR3 has 13 amino acids. The CDR3 loop reads CASSPLTTDTQYF. CDR3 coding DNA: TGTGCCAGCAGCCCCCTCACCACAGATACGCAGTATTTT.

By frequency in the sample, this clonotype is large. The rearrangement uses TRBV7-9 and TRBJ1-2; no clear D. The V gene lost 3 bases and the J gene lost 5 bases, with 10 bases spanning the gap. This CDR3 region has 13 residues. CDR1 and CDR2 (germline): SEHNR, FQNEAQ (reference sequence). CDR3 coding DNA: TGTGCCAGCAGCTTCGGACGGGATTATGGCTACACCTTC. Translating it yields CASSFGRDYGYTF.

This clonotype was seen at least ten times. This rearrangement joins TRBV29-1 to TRBJ2-1, with D possibly matching TRBD2 (5 bases). Trimming took 7 bases from V and 8 from J, leaving 12 bases between them. Germline CDR1 SQVTM, CDR2 ANQGSEA. The CDR3 runs 11 residues. This CDR3 reads CSADWKYEQFF. The CDR3 nucleotides are TGCAGCGCGGACTGGAAATATGAGCAGTTCTTC.

This clonotype is judged medium-sized. CDR3 DNA: TGTGCCAGCAGTGAAAGGGTTCGACTATTGAACACCGGGGAGCTGTTTTTT. Translating it yields CASSERVRLLNTGELFF. This sequence joins TRBV6-1 and TRBJ2-2; a possible D gene is TRBD2 (5 bases). The CDR3 is 17 residues long. The V gene's germline CDR1 is MNHNS and CDR2 SASEGT. Trimming stripped 2 bases from V and 1 base from J, with 14 bases between.

This clonotype was recorded many times. V and J are TRBV29-1 and TRBJ2-2; 10 bases are a match to TRBD2. J was trimmed by 0 bases and V by 8 bases; bases with no gene match: 6. The CDR3 covers 15 residues. Germline-derived CDR1 and CDR2 are SQVTM and ANQGSEA. The CDR3 loop reads CSFASGGANTGELFF. CDR3 bases: TGCAGCTTTGCTAGCGGGGGCGCGAACACCGGGGAGCTGTTTTTT.

This clonotype came up many times. This rearrangement joins TRBV11-2 to TRBJ2-5; no clear D gene. Deletions cut 3 bases from V and 1 base from J, with 18 bases between. Germline V CDR1 and CDR2: SGHAT, FQNNGV. The CDR3 is 17 amino acids. The CDR3 loop reads CASSLLPRPSGQETQYF. CDR3 nucleotide sequence: TGTGCCAGCAGCTTGCTACCCCGGCCTAGTGGCCAAGAGACCCAGTACTTC.

In this sample, this clonotype turned up a few times. In DNA form, the CDR3 reads TGCGCCAGCAGCATTACAGGGGGCTACGAGCAGTACTTC. Translation: CASSITGGYEQYF. The V and J genes are TRBV5-1 and TRBJ2-7, with 8 positions matching TRBD1. The CDR3 loop spans 13 amino acids. The junction had 3 bases not matched to a gene; V was cut back by 4 bases and J by 3 bases. Germline CDR1 SGHRS, CDR2 YFSETQ. The complete variable domain, with remaining parts taken from reference TRBV5-1 and TRBJ2-7, reads KAGVTQTPRYLIKTRGQQVTLSCSPISGHRSVSWYQQTPGQGLQFLFEYFSETQRNKGNFPGRFSGRQFSNSRSEMNVSTLELGDSALYLCASSITGGYEQYFGPGTRLTVT.

In this sample, this clonotype turned up a few times. The chain links TRBV27 to TRBJ1-1; D remains ambiguous. Per the germline V gene, CDR1 is MNHEY and CDR2 is SMNVEV (reference sequence). This CDR3 has 13 residues. The V end was cut by 5 bases, the J end by 3 bases, with 10 bases between. This chain's CDR3 is CASSPGWDTEAFF. For the CDR3, the DNA is TGTGCCAGCAGTCCGGGGTGGGACACTGAAGCTTTCTTT.

The V and J genes are TRBV18 and TRBJ2-7; 8 bases are shared with TRBD1. After removal of 3 bases from V and 2 bases from J, the junction contained 3 bases not matched to a gene. CDR3 length: 14 residues. Germline CDR1 KGHSH, CDR2 LQKENI. The CDR3 here is CASSPPQGAYEQYF. CDR3 coding DNA: TGTGCCAGCTCACCCCCACAGGGGGCCTACGAGCAGTACTTC. Full variable domain (outside the CDR3, taken from reference TRBV18 and TRBJ2-7): NAGVMQNPRHLVRRRGQEARLRCSPMKGHSHVYWYRQLPEEGLKFMVYLQKENIIDESGMPKERFSAEFPKEGPSILRIQQVVRGDSAAYFCASSPPQGAYEQYFGPGTRLTVT.

The J gene is TRBJ2-1, the V gene TRBV4-2; 11 bases are shared with TRBD2. This CDR3 spans 16 amino acids. Germline V gene data show CDR1 as LGHNA and CDR2 as YNFKEQ. With 0 bases clipped from V and 7 bases from J, the junction kept 5 bases outside the gene matches. The CDR3 reads CASSQETSGEGNEQFF. CDR3 in DNA: TGTGCCAGCAGCCAAGAGACTAGCGGGGAAGGTAATGAGCAGTTCTTC.